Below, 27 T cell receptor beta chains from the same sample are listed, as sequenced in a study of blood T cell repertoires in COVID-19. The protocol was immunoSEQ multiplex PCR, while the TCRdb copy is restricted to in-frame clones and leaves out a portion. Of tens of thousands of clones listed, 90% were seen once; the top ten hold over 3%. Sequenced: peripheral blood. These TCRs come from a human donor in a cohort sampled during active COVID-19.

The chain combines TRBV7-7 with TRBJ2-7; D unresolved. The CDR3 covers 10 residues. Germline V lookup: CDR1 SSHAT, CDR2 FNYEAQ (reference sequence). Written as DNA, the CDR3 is TGTGCTTCTCGGGTCCACGAGCAGTACTTC. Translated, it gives CASRVHEQYF. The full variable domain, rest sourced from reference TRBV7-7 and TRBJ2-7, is GAGVSQSPRYKVTKRGQDVTLRCDPISSHATLYWYQQALGQGPEFLTYFNYEAQPDKSGLPSDRFSAERPEGSISTLTIQRTEQRDSAMYRCASRVHEQYFGPGTRLTVT.

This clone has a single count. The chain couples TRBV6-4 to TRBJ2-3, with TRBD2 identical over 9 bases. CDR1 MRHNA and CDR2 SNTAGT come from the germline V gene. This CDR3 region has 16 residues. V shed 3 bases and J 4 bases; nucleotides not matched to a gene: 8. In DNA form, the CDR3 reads TGTGCCAGCAGTGAGAGCGGCGGGGGGGCCGCAGATACGCAGTATTTT. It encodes CASSESGGGAADTQYF.

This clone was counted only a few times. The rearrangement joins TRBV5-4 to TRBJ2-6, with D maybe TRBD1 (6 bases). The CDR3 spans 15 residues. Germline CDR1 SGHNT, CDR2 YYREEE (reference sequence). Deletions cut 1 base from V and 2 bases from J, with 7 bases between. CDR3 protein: CASSLNRAGANVLTF. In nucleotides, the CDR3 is TGTGCCAGCAGCTTGAACAGGGCTGGGGCCAACGTCCTGACTTTC. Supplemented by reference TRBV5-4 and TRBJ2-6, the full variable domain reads ETGVTQSPTHLIKTRGQQVTLRCSSQSGHNTVSWYQQALGQGPQFIFQYYREEENGRGNFPPRFSGLQFPNYSSELNVNALELDDSALYLCASSLNRAGANVLTFGAGSRLTVL.

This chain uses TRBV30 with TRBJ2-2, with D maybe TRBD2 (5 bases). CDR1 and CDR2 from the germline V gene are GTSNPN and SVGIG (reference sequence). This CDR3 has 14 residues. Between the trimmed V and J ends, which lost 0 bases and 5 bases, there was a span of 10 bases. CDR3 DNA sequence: TGTGCCTGGAGTGTTAGCGAACATACCGGGGAGCTGTTTTTT. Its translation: CAWSVSEHTGELFF. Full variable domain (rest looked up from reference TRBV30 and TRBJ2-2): SQTIHQWPATLVQPVGSPLSLECTVEGTSNPNLYWYRQAAGRGLQLLFYSVGIGQISSEVPQNLSASRPQDRQFILSSKKLLLSDSGFYLCAWSVSEHTGELFFGEGSRLTVL.

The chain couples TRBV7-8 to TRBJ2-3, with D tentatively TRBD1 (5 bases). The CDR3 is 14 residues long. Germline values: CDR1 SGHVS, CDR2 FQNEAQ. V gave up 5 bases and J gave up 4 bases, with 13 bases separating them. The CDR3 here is CASSADRSSDTQYF. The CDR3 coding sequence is TGTGCCAGCAGCGCCGACAGAAGCTCAGATACGCAGTATTTT.

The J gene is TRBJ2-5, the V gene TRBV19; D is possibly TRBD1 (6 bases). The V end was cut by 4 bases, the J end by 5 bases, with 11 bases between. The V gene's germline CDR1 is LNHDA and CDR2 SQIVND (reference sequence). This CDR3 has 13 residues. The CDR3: CASSTGAFETQYF. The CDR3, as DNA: TGTGCCAGTAGTACAGGGGCGTTCGAGACCCAGTACTTC.

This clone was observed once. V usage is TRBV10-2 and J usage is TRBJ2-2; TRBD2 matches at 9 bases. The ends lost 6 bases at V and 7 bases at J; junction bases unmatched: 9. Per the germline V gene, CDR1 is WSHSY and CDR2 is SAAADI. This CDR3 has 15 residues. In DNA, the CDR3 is TGCGCCAGCAGGGCTGGCGGGAGGGCCCGCGGGGAGCTGTTTTTT. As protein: CASRAGGRARGELFF.

The CDR3 region has the DNA TGTGCCATCAGTGGGAAGGGACAGAGAAATTCACCCCTCCACTTT. Translating it yields CAISGKGQRNSPLHF. The rearrangement uses TRBV10-3 and TRBJ1-6; 7 nucleotides agree with TRBD1. The J segment lost 7 bases and the V segment lost 4 bases, leaving 7 bases of the junction unmatched. Germline lookup yields CDR1 ENHRY and CDR2 SYGVKD. The CDR3 covers 15 residues.

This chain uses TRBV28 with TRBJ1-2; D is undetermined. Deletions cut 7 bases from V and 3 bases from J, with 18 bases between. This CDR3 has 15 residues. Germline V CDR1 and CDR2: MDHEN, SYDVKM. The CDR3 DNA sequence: TGTGCCAGCACCATTGCCTCGAGTTTTTACTATGGCTACACCTTC. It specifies CASTIASSFYYGYTF.

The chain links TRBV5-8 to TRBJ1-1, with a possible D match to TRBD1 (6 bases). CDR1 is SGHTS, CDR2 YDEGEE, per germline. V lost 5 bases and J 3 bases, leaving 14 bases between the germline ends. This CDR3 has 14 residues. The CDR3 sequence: CASRPDGTHTEAFF. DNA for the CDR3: TGTGCCAGCAGACCTGATGGGACACACACTGAAGCTTTCTTT.

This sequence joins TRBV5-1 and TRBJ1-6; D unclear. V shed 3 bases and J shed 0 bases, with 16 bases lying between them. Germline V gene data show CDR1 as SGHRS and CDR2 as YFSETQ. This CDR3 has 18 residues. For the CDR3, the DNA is TGCGCCAGCAGCTCTGTCGGCCGGGAAAGCTCCTATAATTCACCCCTCCACTTT. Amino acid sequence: CASSSVGRESSYNSPLHF. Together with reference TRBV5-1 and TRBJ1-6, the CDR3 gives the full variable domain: KAGVTQTPRYLIKTRGQQVTLSCSPISGHRSVSWYQQTPGQGLQFLFEYFSETQRNKGNFPGRFSGRQFSNSRSEMNVSTLELGDSALYLCASSSVGRESSYNSPLHFGNGTRLTVT.

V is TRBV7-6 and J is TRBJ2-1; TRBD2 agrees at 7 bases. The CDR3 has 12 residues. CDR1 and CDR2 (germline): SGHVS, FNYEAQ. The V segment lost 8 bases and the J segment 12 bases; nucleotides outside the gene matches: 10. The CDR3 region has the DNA TGTGCCAGCCGCTCGACGGGGGGACGGCAGTTCTTC. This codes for CASRSTGGRQFF.

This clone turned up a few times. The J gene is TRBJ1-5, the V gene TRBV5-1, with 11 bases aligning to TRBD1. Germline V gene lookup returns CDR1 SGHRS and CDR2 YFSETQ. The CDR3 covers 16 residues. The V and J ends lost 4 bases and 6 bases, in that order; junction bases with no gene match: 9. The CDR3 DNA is TGCGCCAGCAGCGAATACGGGACAGGGGGGGCTCAGCCCCAGCATTTT. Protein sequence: CASSEYGTGGAQPQHF.

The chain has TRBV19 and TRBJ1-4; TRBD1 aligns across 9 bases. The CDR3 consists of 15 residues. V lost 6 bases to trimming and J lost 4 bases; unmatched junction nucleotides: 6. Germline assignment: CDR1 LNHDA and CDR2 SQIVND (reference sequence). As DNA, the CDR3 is TGTGCCAGTAGCCTAATGGGACAGGGTAATGAAAAACTGTTTTTT. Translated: CASSLMGQGNEKLFF. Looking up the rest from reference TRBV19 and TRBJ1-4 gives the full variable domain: DGGITQSPKYLFRKEGQNVTLSCEQNLNHDAMYWYRQDPGQGLRLIYYSQIVNDFQKGDIAEGYSVSREKKESFPLTVTSAQKNPTAFYLCASSLMGQGNEKLFFGSGTQLSVL.

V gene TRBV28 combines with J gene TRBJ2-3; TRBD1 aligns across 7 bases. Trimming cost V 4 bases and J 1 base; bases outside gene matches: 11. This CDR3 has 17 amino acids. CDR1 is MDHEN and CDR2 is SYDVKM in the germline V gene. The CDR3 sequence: CASSSVQGIDGTDTQYF. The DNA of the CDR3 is TGTGCCAGCAGTTCCGTACAGGGGATTGACGGCACAGATACGCAGTATTTT.

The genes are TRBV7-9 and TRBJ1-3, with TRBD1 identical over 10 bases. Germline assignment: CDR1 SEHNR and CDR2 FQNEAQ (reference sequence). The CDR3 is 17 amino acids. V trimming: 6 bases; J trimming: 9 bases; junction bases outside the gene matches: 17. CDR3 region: CASSRSRDRGARGTIYF. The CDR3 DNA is TGTGCCAGCAGTCGCTCCCGGGACAGGGGCGCCAGGGGCACCATATATTTT.

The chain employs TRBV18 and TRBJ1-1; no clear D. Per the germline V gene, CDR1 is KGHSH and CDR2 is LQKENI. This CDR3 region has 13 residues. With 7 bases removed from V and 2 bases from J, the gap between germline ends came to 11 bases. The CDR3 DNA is TGTGCCAGCTTTTTACAGCTAAACACTGAAGCTTTCTTT. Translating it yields CASFLQLNTEAFF.

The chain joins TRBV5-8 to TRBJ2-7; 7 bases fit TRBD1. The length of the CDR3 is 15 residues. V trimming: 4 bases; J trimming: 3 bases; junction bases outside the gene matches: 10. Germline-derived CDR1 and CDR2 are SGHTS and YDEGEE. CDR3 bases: TGTGCCAGCAGCCAACCCGACAGGGTTGTCTACGAGCAGTACGTC. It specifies CASSQPDRVVYEQYV.

The CDR3: CASSINGERGQPQHF. Here the CDR3 DNA reads TGTGCCAGTAGTATAAACGGGGAGCGAGGTCAGCCCCAGCATTTT. The chain uses TRBV19 and TRBJ1-5; D call uncertain. The CDR3 has 15 residues. The ends were cut back, 2 bases at V and 6 bases at J, with 14 bases in the middle. Germline V gene sequence: CDR1 LNHDA, CDR2 SQIVND (reference sequence).

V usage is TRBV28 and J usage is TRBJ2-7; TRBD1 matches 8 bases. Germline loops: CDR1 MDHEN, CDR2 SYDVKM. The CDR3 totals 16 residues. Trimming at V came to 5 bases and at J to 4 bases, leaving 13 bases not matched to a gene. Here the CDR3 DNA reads TGTGCCAGCAGTCGGATAGACAGGGGCTTCGTTTACGAGCAGTACTTC. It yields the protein CASSRIDRGFVYEQYF. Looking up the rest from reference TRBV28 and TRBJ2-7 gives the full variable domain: DVKVTQSSRYLVKRTGEKVFLECVQDMDHENMFWYRQDPGLGLRLIYFSYDVKMKEKGDIPEGYSVSREKKERFSLILESASTNQTSMYLCASSRIDRGFVYEQYFGPGTRLTVT.

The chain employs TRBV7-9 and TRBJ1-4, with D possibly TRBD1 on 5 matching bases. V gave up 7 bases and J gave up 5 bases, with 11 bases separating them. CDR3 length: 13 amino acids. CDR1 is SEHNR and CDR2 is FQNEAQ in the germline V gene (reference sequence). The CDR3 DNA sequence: TGTGCCAGCACCCTATCAGGGAATGAAAAACTGTTTTTT. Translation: CASTLSGNEKLFF.

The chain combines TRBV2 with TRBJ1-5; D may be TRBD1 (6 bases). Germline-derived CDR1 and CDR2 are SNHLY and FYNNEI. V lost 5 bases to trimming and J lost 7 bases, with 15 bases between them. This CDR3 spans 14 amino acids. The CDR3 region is CASSPNREYQPQHF. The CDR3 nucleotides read TGTGCCAGCAGTCCCAACAGGGAGTACCAGCCCCAGCATTTT.

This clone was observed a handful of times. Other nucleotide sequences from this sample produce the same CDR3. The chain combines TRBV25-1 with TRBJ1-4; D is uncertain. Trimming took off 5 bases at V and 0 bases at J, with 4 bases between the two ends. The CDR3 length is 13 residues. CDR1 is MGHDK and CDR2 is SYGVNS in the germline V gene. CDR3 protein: CASSRATNEKLFF. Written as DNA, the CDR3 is TGTGCCAGCAGTAGAGCAACTAATGAAAAACTGTTTTTT. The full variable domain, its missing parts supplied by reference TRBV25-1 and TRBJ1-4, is EADIYQTPRYLVIGTGKKITLECSQTMGHDKMYWYQQDPGMELHLIHYSYGVNSTEKGDLSSESTVSRIRTEHFPLTLESARPSHTSQYLCASSRATNEKLFFGSGTQLSVL.

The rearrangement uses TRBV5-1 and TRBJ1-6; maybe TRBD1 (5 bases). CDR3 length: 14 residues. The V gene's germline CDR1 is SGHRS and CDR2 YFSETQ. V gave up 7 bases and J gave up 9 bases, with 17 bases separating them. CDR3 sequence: CASSAGESGSPLHF. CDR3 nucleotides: TGCGCCAGCTCCGCGGGGGAATCCGGTTCACCCCTCCACTTT.

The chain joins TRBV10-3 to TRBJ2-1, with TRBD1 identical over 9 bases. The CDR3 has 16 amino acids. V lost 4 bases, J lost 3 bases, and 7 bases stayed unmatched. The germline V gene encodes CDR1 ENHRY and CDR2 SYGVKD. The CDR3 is CAISGWGQGNYNEQFF. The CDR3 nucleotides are TGTGCCATCAGTGGTTGGGGACAGGGTAACTACAATGAGCAGTTCTTC.

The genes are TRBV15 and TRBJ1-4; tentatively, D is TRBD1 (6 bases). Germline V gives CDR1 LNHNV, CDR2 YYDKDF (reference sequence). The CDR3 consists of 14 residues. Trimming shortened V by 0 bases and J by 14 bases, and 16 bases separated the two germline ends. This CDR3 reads CATSRDPRGSGLFF. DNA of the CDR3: TGTGCCACCAGCAGAGATCCTAGGGGGTCAGGGCTGTTTTTT.

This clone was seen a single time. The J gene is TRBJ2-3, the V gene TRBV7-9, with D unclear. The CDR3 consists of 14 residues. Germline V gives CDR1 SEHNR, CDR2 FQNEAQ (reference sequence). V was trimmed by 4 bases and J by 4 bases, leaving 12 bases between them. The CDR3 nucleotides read TGTGCCAGCAGCTCCCGCCTCTATCCAGATACGCAGTATTTT. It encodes CASSSRLYPDTQYF.